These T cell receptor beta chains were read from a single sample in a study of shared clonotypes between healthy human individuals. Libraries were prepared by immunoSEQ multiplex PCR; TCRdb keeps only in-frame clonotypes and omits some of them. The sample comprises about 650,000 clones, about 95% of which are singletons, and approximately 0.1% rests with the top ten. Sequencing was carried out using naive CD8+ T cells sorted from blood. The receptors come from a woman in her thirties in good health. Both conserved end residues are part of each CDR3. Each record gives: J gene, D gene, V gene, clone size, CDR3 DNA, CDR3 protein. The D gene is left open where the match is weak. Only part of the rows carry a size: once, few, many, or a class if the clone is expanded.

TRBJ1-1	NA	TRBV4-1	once	TGCGCCAGCAGTCCAAGGCGGGACACTGAAGCTTTCTTT	CASSPRRDTEAFF
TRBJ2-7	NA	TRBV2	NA	TGTGCCAGCACAGAAGAGGGCTCAGCCTACGAGCAGTACTTC	CASTEEGSAYEQYF
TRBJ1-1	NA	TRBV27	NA	TGTGCCAGCAGTTTTTTAGTCGACAGTGAAGCTTTCTTT	CASSFLVDSEAFF
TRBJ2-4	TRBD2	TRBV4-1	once	TGCGCCAGCAGCCAAAGTAGCGGGACCAAAAACATTCAGTACTTC	CASSQSSGTKNIQYF
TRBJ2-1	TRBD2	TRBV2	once	TGTGCCAGCAGTGGCCCGACTAGCGGGTTCAATGAGCAGTTCTTC	CASSGPTSGFNEQFF
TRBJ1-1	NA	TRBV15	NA	TGTGCCACCAGCAGTGGGTTGGACGGCATGAACACTGAAGCTTTCTTT	CATSSGLDGMNTEAFF
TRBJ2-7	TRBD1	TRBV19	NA	TGTGCCAGTAGTACTGGCACCGGGACAGGGAAGTACGAGCAGTACTTC	CASSTGTGTGKYEQYF
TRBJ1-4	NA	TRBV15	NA	TGTGCCACCAGCAGAGATCGCGGTGAAAAACTGTTTTTT	CATSRDRGEKLFF
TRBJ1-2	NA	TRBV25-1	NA	TGTGCCAGCACCACGCTCGGGGGCGACGGCTACACCTTC	CASTTLGGDGYTF
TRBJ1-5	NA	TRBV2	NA	TGTGCCAGTCGGACAGAGAGCAATCAGCCCCAGCATTTT	CASRTESNQPQHF
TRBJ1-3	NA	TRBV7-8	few	TGTGCCAGCAGCTTACGCGGATCTGGAAACACCATATATTTT	CASSLRGSGNTIYF
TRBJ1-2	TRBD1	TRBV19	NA	TGTGCCAGTAGAGATGAGACAGGGGGCTTTAATGGCTACACCTTC	CASRDETGGFNGYTF
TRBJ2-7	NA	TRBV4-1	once	TGCGCCAGCAGCCAAGGCTACGTACAGGGTAGCGAGCAGTACTTC	CASSQGYVQGSEQYF
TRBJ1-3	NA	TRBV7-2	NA	TGTGCCAGCAGCTTAGATGTCAGCCTCTCTGGAAACACCATATATTTT	CASSLDVSLSGNTIYF
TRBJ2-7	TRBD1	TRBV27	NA	TGTGCCAGCAGTCCCACGCCGGGACAGGTCTACGAGCAGTACTTC	CASSPTPGQVYEQYF
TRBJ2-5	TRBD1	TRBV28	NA	TGTGCCAGCAGTCAGACAGGGGTTCAATTGCTTCAAGAGACCCAGTACTTC	CASSQTGVQLLQETQYF
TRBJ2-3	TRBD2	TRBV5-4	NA	TGTGCCAGCAGTTACGGACTAGCGGGATTATTGACAGATACGCAGTATTTT	CASSYGLAGLLTDTQYF
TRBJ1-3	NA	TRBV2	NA	TGTGCCAGCGACAGCCGCCCAGGAAACACCATATATTTT	CASDSRPGNTIYF
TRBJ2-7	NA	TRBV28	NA	TGTGCCAGCAGTATACGGCCGCAGCCCGACGGCTACGAGCAGTACTTC	CASSIRPQPDGYEQYF
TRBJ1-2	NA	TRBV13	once	TGTGCCAGCAGCTTAGCCAGGTCCTTCTATGGCTACACCTTC	CASSLARSFYGYTF
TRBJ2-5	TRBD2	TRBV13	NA	TGTGCCAGCAGCTCCACCTCTAGCGGGTCAGAAGAGACCCAGTACTTC	CASSSTSSGSEETQYF
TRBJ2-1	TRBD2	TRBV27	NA	TGTGCCAGCAGCTCCGGGACTAGCGGGAGAGGTGAGCAGTTCTTC	CASSSGTSGRGEQFF
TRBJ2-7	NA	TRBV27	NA	TGTGCCAGCAGTTTAGGGCCGGGGGCCTACGAGCAGTACTTC	CASSLGPGAYEQYF
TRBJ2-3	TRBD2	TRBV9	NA	TGTGCCAGCAGCGCGGCCGCTAGCGGGAGGTCAGATACGCAGTATTTT	CASSAAASGRSDTQYF
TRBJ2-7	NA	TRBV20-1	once	TGCAGTGCCCGAGGGACCGAGCAGTACTTC	CSARGTEQYF
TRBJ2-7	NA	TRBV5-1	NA	TGCGCCAGCAGCTTGGGACCGATCTACGAGCAGTACTTC	CASSLGPIYEQYF
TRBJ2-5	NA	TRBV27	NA	TGTGCCAGCAGTCCGGCGGTCTTTGGCCAGGAGACCCAGTACTTC	CASSPAVFGQETQYF
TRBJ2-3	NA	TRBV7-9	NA	TGTGCCAGCAGGGAGACGGCGGTCTCCCCGACAGATACGCAGTATTTT	CASRETAVSPTDTQYF
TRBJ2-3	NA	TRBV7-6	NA	TGTGCCAGCAGCTTAGTTAGCGCAGATACGCAGTATTTT	CASSLVSADTQYF
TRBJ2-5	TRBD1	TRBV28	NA	TGTGCCAGCAGTCATGACAGGGGGGAGACCCAGTACTTC	CASSHDRGETQYF
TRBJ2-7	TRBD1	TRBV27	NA	TGTGCCAGCAGTTTTGCGGGACAGGGTGCGTACGAGCAGTACTTC	CASSFAGQGAYEQYF
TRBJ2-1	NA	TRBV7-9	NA	TGTGCCAGCAGCTCTTCGGGCCCGGGGAATGAGCAGTTCTTC	CASSSSGPGNEQFF
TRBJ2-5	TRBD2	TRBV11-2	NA	TGTGCCAGCAGCTTAGTGGGACTAGCGGGAGAGACCCAGTACTTC	CASSLVGLAGETQYF
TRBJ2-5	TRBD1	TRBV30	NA	TGTGCCTGGAGTACGTACGGACAGGGGGTAGAGACCCAGTACTTC	CAWSTYGQGVETQYF
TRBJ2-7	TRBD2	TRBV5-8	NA	TGTGCCAGCAGCTCTCCTAGCGGGAGGGTCTACGAGCAGTACTTC	CASSSPSGRVYEQYF
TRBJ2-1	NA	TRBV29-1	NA	TGCAGCGTTCTTCCAGTTTCCTACAATGAGCAGTTCTTC	CSVLPVSYNEQFF
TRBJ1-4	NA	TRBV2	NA	TGTGCCAGCAGTGAATGGACAACTAATGAAAAACTGTTTTTT	CASSEWTTNEKLFF
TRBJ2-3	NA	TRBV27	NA	TGTGCCAGCAGGAAGCGGGCTGGGGGATTAAGTTATAGCACAGATACGCAGTATTTT	CASRKRAGGLSYSTDTQYF
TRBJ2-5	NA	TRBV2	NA	TGTGCCAGCAGGGTAGACAGCATCGACCTCCAAGAGACCCAGTACTTC	CASRVDSIDLQETQYF
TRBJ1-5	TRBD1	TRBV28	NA	TGTGCCAGCAGTTTACTCCTGACAGGGATCAATCAGCCCCAGCATTTT	CASSLLLTGINQPQHF
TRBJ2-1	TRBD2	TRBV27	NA	TGTGCCACCCAGGGACTAGCGGACTACAATGAGCAGTTCTTC	CATQGLADYNEQFF
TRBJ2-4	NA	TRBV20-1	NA	TGCAGTGCCGGTAGCATTCAGTACTTC	CSAGSIQYF
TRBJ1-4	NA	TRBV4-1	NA	TGCGCCAGCAGCCATCGGAGTCCTCTACCAGAACTGTTTTTT	CASSHRSPLPELFF
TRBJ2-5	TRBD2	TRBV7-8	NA	TGTGCCAGCAGCTTAGCCTTAGCGGGTACCCAAGAGACCCAGTACTTC	CASSLALAGTQETQYF
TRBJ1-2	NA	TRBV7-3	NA	TGTGCCAGCAGCTACCGGGGAGGGCGGGGCCCTAACTATGGCTACACCTTC	CASSYRGGRGPNYGYTF
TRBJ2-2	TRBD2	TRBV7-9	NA	TGTGCCAGCAGCTTAGCGCCCGGGAGGACCGGGGAGCTGTTTTTT	CASSLAPGRTGELFF
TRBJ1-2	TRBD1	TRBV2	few	TGTGCCAGCAGTGAGGGACAGGGATCGGACTATGGCTACACCTTC	CASSEGQGSDYGYTF
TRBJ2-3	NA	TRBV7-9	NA	TGTGCCAGCAGCTTATCGGCAGGGGGGAGAGCAGATACGCAGTATTTT	CASSLSAGGRADTQYF
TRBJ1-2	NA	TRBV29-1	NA	TGCAGCGGATATTGGGGGAACTATGGCTACACCTTC	CSGYWGNYGYTF